This TCR beta chain was identified in a study of sequential checkpoint blockade in melanoma. Study-level information: TCRβ was sequenced from DNA of approximately 91 pretreatment tumors.

This CDR3 contains 16 residues. Germline CDR1 reads MNHGY; CDR2 reads SAAAGT. Concerning this clone: As yet, its antigen is unknown. A junction end diverges from the germline sequence, so it may reflect a read error.

Documented treatment: randomized to nivolumab then ipilimumab (arm A) or the reverse (arm B). Study observations and caveats: Mutational load did not correlate with tumor T-cell fraction or clonality.

Generated by immunoSEQ multiplex PCR, the TCRdb table keeps only in-frame clones and is missing some. This table has a few thousand clones, 20% to 30% appearing once. This specimen was tumor tissue (inferred from file names), taken from a patient given nivolumab and ipilimumab in sequence. The receptor was isolated from a human donor with melanoma. The rearrangement links TRBV6-8 to TRBJ2-1; TRBD1 matches 8 bases. Here the CDR3 reads CAISKWTGNFYNEQFF. CDR3 DNA sequence: TGTGCCATCAGTAAGTGGACAGGGAACTTCTACAATGAGCAGTTCTTC.